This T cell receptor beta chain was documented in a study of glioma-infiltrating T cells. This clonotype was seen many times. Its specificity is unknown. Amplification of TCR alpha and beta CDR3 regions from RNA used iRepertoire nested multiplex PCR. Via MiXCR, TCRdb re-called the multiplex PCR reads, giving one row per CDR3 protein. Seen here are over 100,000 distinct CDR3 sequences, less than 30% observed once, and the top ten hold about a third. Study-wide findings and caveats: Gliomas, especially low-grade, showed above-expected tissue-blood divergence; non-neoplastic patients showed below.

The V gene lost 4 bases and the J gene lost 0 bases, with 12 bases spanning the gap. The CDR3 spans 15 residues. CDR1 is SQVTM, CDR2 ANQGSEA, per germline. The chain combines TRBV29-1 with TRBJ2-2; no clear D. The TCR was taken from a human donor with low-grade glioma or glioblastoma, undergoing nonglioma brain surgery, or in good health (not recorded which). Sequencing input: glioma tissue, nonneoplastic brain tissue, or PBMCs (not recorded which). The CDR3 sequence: CSVGVGTANTGELFF. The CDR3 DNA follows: TGCAGCGTTGGGGTCGGTACAGCGAACACCGGGGAGCTGTTTTTT.